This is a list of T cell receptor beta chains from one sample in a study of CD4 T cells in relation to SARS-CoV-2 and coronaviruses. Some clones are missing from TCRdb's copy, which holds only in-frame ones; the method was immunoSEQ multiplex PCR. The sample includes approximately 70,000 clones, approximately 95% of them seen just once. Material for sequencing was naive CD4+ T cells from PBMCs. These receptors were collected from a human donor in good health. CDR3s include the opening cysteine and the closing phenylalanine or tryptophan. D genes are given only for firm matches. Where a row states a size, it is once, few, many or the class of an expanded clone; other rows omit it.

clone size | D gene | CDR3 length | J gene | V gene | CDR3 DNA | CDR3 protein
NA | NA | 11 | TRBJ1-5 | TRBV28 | TGTGCCAGCAGCCTTGTAGAGCCCCAGCATTTT | CASSLVEPQHF
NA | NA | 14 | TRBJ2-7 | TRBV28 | TGTGCCAGCAGTTTAGTGGGGCAGGGTTACGAGCAGTACTTC | CASSLVGQGYEQYF
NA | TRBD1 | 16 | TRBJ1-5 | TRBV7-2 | TGTGCCAGCAGCACCGGACAGGGTCGGAGTGGCCAGCCCCAGCATTTT | CASSTGQGRSGQPQHF
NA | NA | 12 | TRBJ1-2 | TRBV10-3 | TGTGCCATCAGTGAGTCTTTCGGTGGCTACACCTTC | CAISESFGGYTF
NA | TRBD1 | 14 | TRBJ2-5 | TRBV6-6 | TGTGCCAGCAGTTCAGGGGGTGCGGAAGAGACCCAGTACTTC | CASSSGGAEETQYF
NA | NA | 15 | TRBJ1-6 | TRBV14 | TGTGCCAGCAGCCAGGGGAGCTCCTATAATTCACCCCTCCACTTT | CASSQGSSYNSPLHF
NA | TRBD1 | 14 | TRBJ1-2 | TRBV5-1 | TGCGCCAGCAGCTTACAGGGGGCCCCAGGGGGCTACACCTTC | CASSLQGAPGGYTF
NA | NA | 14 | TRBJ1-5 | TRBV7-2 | TGTGCCAGCAGCTCTCTCAATAGCAATCAGCCCCAGCATTTT | CASSSLNSNQPQHF
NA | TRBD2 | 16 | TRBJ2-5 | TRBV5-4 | TGTGCCAGCAGCCCAAGGACTAGCGGGGGCGGGGAGACCCAGTACTTC | CASSPRTSGGGETQYF
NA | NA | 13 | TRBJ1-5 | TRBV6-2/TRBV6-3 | TGTGCCAGCAGTTACCTAGCGACTCAGCCCCAGCATTTT | CASSYLATQPQHF
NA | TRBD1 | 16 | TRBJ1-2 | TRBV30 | TGTGCCTGGAGTGCCCCCAGGACAGGTGGGGGCTATGGCTACACCTTC | CAWSAPRTGGGYGYTF
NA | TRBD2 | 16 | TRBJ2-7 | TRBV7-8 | TGTGCCAGCAGCTTAGCCGGGACTAGCAGAGGTTACGAGCAGTACTTC | CASSLAGTSRGYEQYF
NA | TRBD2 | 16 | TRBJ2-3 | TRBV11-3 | TGTGCCAGCAGCTATCAAGCGGGAGGGAGCACAGATACGCAGTATTTT | CASSYQAGGSTDTQYF
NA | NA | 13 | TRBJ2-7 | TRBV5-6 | TGTGCCAGCAGCCGAAGGAGGGTCTACGAGCAGTACTTC | CASSRRRVYEQYF
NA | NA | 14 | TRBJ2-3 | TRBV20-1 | TGCAGTGCTAGTACCATTAAAAGCACAGATACGCAGTATTTT | CSASTIKSTDTQYF
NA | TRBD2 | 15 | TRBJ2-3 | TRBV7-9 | TGTGCCAGCAGCTCTGGACTAGCGGGGGGATATACGCAGTATTTT | CASSSGLAGGYTQYF
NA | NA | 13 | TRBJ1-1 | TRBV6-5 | TGTGCCAGTATGGAACGGCTGAACACTGAAGCTTTCTTT | CASMERLNTEAFF
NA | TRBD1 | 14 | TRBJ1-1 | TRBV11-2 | TGTGCCAGCAGCCACAGGGGGCAAGTAACTGAAGCTTTCTTT | CASSHRGQVTEAFF
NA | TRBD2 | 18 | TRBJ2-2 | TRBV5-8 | TGTGCCAGCAGCTTGTCGCGGTCTAGCGGGAGTGGGACCGGGGAGCTGTTTTTT | CASSLSRSSGSGTGELFF
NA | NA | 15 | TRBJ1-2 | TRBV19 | TGTGCCAGTAGTATAGAGCGGGGGCGCTTCTATGGCTACACCTTC | CASSIERGRFYGYTF
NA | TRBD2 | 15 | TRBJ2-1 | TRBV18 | TGTGCCAGCTCACTGGGACTAGCGGGGTCCAATGAGCAGTTCTTC | CASSLGLAGSNEQFF
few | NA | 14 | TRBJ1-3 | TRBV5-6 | TGTGCCAGCCTTCTTACAGGGTCTGGAAACACCATATATTTT | CASLLTGSGNTIYF
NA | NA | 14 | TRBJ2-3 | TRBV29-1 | TGCAGCGTTGATGAGGTTCTAGTCACAGATACGCAGTATTTT | CSVDEVLVTDTQYF
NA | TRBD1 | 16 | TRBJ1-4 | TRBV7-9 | TGTGCCAGCAGATTCGACAGGGAAACAACTAATGAAAAACTGTTTTTT | CASRFDRETTNEKLFF
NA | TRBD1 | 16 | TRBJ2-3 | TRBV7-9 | TGTGCCAGCAGCTTAAGGGGGACAGGGCTCACAGATACGCAGTATTTT | CASSLRGTGLTDTQYF
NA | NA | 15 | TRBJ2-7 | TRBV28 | TGTGCCAGCAGTTTTGCGGGAAACAGGGGCTACGAGCAGTACTTC | CASSFAGNRGYEQYF
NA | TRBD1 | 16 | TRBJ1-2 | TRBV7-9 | TGTGCCAGCAGCTTAATGAGGGACAGGGGAGGCTATGGCTACACCTTC | CASSLMRDRGGYGYTF
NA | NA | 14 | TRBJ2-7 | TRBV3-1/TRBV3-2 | TGTGCCAGCAGCGATCGACCCAGCTCCTACGAGCAGTACTTC | CASSDRPSSYEQYF
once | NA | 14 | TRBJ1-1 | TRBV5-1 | TGCGCCAGCAGCATCAGTCGGGAGGGCACTGAAGCTTTCTTT | CASSISREGTEAFF
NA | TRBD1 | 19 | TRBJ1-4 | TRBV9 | TGTGCCAGCAGCGTAGGTCCGGGACAGGGGGCGCAAACTAATGAAAAACTGTTTTTT | CASSVGPGQGAQTNEKLFF
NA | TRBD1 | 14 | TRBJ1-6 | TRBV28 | TGTGCCAGCAGTTTGGGACAGTTTGGTTCACCCCTCCACTTT | CASSLGQFGSPLHF
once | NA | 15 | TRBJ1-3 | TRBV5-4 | TGTGCCAGCAGCTTGGGCAGCCCCTCTGGAAACACCATATATTTT | CASSLGSPSGNTIYF
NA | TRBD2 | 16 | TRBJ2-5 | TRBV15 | TGTGCCACCAGCAGAGATCCCCTAGCGGGAGTAGAGACCCAGTACTTC | CATSRDPLAGVETQYF
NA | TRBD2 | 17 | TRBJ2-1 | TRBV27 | TGTGCCAGCAGTTCCCCTTCCCCCAGCGGGAGATGGGATGAGCAGTTCTTC | CASSSPSPSGRWDEQFF
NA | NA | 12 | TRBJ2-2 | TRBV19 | TGTGCCAGTAGTTCCCTCACCGGGGAGCTGTTTTTT | CASSSLTGELFF
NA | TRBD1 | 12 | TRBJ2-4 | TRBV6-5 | TGTGCCAGCAGCCTTACACAGGGGAATCAGTACTTC | CASSLTQGNQYF
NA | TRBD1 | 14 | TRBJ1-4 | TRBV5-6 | TGTGCCAGCAGCTCACCGGGACAGAGTGAAAAACTGTTTTTT | CASSSPGQSEKLFF
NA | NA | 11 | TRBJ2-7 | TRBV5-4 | TGTGCCAGCAGCGTTAGCAACGAGCAGTACTTC | CASSVSNEQYF
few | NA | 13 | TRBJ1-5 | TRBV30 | TGTGCCTGGAGTAAAGGGGAAATGCAGCCCCAGCATTTT | CAWSKGEMQPQHF
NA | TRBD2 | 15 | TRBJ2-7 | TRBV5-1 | TGCGCCAGCAGCTTGGGGGCTAGCGGGAGCCGGGAGCAGTACTTC | CASSLGASGSREQYF
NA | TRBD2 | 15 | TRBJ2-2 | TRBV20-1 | TGCAGTGCTAGTGTCGGCGGGAGTCTTAACGGGGAGCTGTTTTTT | CSASVGGSLNGELFF
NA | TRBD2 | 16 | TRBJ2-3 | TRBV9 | TGTGCCAGCAGCGGTCGTACTAGCGGGAGCGCAGATACGCAGTATTTT | CASSGRTSGSADTQYF
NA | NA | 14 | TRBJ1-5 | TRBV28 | TGTGCCAGCAATAGTCGGGGGAGGATTCAGCCCCAGCATTTT | CASNSRGRIQPQHF
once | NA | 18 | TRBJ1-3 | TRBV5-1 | TGCGCCAGCAGCTTGGCCACAGGGTCTTCCTCGGGTGGAAACACCATATATTTT | CASSLATGSSSGGNTIYF
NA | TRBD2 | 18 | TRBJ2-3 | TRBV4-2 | TGTGCCAGCAGCCAAGAGCCGGGTCAGCGGGGGAGCACAGATACGCAGTATTTT | CASSQEPGQRGSTDTQYF
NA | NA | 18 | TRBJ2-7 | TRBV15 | TGTGCCACCAGCAGAGATGTTGGGTCTGGGTATAAATCCTACGAGCAGTACTTC | CATSRDVGSGYKSYEQYF
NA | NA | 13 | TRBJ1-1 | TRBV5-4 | TGTGCCAGCAGCACACAAGTGAACACTGAAGCTTTCTTT | CASSTQVNTEAFF
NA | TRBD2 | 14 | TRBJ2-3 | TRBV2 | TGTGCCAGCAAAAGGCTAGCGGGAACAGATACGCAGTATTTT | CASKRLAGTDTQYF
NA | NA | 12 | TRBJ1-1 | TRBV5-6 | TGTGCCAGCAGCTTAGTCGGAATTGAAGCTTTCTTT | CASSLVGIEAFF
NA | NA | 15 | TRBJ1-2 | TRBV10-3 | TGTGCCATCAGTGAGTTGGCAGGGCCGGTGTATGGCTACACCTTC | CAISELAGPVYGYTF